This record concerns one T cell receptor (beta chain) sequence. This clone was seen just once. Its antigen remains unidentified. No qualities accompany the bases; no much larger clone lies one base away. The data derive from a study of OX40 agonist ivuxolimab in advanced cancers. Background for the entire study: Ivuxolimab, which targeted the costimulatory receptor OX40 (CD134), was an agonistic, fully human IgG2 monoclonal antibody. Intravenous ivuxolimab was administered to patients every 2 weeks at six dose levels: 0.01, 0.1, 0.3, 1.5, 3 and 10 mg/kg. Of the roughly 53 patients in dose escalation, some 19 had hepatocellular carcinoma, roughly 15 had melanoma, 9 had renal cell carcinoma and 9 had head and neck cancer. The dose-escalation cohort was around 84% male with a mean age of 60 years, ranging from roughly 23 to 80. Patients were allowed to have had prior anti-PD-1, anti-PD-L1 or anti-CTLA-4 therapy, and approximately 40% of the dose-escalation patients had been treated with checkpoint inhibitors. Partial responses were achieved by three dose-escalation patients, of whom one had hepatocellular carcinoma and two had cutaneous melanoma. Peripheral TCRbeta sequencing was intended to test whether TCR sequence diversity was altered and clonal T-cell expansion was caused by ivuxolimab. The paper reports the monotherapy dose-escalation portion (N ≈ 50 patients) of the phase I ivuxolimab trial.

To sequence the TCRbeta CDR3 region, genomic DNA was isolated from the sorted cells. TCRbeta CDR3 regions were sequenced using the immunoSEQ Assay. TCRdb's version of the immuneACCESS table is confined to in-frame rearrangements and falls short of the full clone set. An unresolved V gene accounts for under half of the shortfall where checked; the remainder is of unknown origin. The sample contains about 66,000 clones, 75% to 90% of them found a single time. Together, the top ten hold approximately 3.7% of the sample. Study-wide conclusions, independent of this receptor: Partial responders in the 0.1-3.0 mg/kg groups had among the lowest normalized peripheral clonal expansion, especially among CD8+ T cells. At doses of 0.1 to 3.0 mg/kg, clonal expansion of both CD4+ and CD8+ blood T cells was observed from baseline to week 6. Low levels of normalized T-cell clonal expansion were also seen in some patients who did not respond. Which antigens the clonally expanded peripheral T cells were specific for was not determined. After ivuxolimab, more expanded clones were found on average in CD8+ T cells than in CD4+ T cells.

The trial excluded patients who had a history of autoimmune disease or were on systemic immunosuppression. Peripheral blood for TCR sequencing was collected from all dose cohorts at baseline, on cycle 4 day 1, and on cycle 7 day 1. The samples were drawn from a first-in-human, open-label, multicenter phase I dose-escalation trial of ivuxolimab. The trial enrolled adults with locally advanced or metastatic head and neck squamous cell, hepatocellular, melanoma or renal cell carcinoma. Before TCR sequencing, CD4+ T cells and CD8+ T cells were sorted from peripheral blood as separate populations. There are 13 amino acids in the CDR3, from cysteine to phenylalanine inclusive. Of the read, only the CDR3 DNA is kept; its 39 bases are in frame from base 1. CDR1 and CDR2 are drawn from the germline V gene: SGHTA, FQGNSA. V loses 0 bases, J loses 6 bases, and the germline ends lie 6 bases apart.

Here the sequenced sample was CD4+ or CD8+ T cells sorted from blood, taken in a trial of the OX40 agonist ivuxolimab. The V and J segments used are TRBV7-2 and TRBJ1-5, with the D gene not confidently named. The clonotype comes from an adult with an advanced solid tumor such as melanoma, head and neck, liver or kidney cancer. The CDR3 here reads CASSLAYGQPQHF. The sequence in DNA is TGTGCCAGCAGCTTAGCATATGGTCAGCCCCAGCATTTT. Outside the CDR3, residues come from the reference TRBV7-2 and TRBJ1-5 proteins, so the full variable domain is: GAGVSQSPSNKVTEKGKDVELRCDPISGHTALYWYRQSLGQGLEFLIYFQGNSAPDKSGLPSDRFSAERTGGSVSTLTIQRTQQEDSAVYLCASSLAYGQPQHFGDGTRLSIL.